Sequencing of this T cell receptor beta chain was carried out in a study of T-cell reconstitution after alpha-beta-depleted transplantation in children. Whole-study findings and limits: It was reported that alpha-beta T cells came from several hundred expanded graft clones (about two months after transplant).

This sample's TCRbeta library carried unique molecular identifier barcodes. TCRdb re-analysed the PCR reads in MiXCR, keeping a single row per CDR3 protein. Among about 32,000 distinct CDR3 sequences listed, 5.5% to 7% were seen once. This clonotype showed up just a few times. Its antigen is unknown. The clonotype originates from a child under two years old who had a stem cell transplant for acute myeloid leukemia, so the T cells may come from the graft donor. The specimen was peripheral blood, collected 60 days after TCRalphabeta/CD19-depleted stem cell transplant.

CDR3 DNA sequence: TGTGCCAGCAGCTCCCGACTAGCGGGGAGCTTCGATACGCAGTATTTT. Encoded protein: CASSSRLAGSFDTQYF. The rearrangement links TRBV9 to TRBJ2-3; 11 nucleotides line up with TRBD2. J was trimmed by 6 bases and V by 4 bases; bases with no gene match: 10. In germline, CDR1 is SGDLS, CDR2 YYNGEE. This CDR3 contains 16 residues.